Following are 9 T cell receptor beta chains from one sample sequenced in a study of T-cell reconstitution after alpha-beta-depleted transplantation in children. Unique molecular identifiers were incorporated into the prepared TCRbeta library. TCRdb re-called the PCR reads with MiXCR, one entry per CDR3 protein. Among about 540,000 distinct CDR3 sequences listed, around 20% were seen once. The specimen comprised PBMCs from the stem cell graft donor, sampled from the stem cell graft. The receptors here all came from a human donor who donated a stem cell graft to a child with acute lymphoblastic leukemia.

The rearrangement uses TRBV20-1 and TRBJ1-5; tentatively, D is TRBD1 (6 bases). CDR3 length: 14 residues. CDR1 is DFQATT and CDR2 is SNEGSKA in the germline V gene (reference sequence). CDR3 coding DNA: TGCAGCCCCCATCAGGGGCTTAGCAATCAGCCCCAGCATTTT. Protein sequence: CSPHQGLSNQPQHF.

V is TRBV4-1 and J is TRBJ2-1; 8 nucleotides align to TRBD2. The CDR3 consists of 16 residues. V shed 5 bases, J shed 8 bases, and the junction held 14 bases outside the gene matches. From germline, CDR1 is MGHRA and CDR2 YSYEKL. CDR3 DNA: TGCGCCAGCAGCTTCCCCGGGACTAGGCTTGGCTATGAGCAGTTCTTC. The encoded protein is CASSFPGTRLGYEQFF.

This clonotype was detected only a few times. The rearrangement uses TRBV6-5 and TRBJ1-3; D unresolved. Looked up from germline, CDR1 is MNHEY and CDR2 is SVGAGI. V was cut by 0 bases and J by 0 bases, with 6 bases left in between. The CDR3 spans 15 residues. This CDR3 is CASSYSGSSGNTIYF. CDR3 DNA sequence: TGTGCCAGCAGTTACTCGGGGAGCTCTGGAAACACCATATATTTT.

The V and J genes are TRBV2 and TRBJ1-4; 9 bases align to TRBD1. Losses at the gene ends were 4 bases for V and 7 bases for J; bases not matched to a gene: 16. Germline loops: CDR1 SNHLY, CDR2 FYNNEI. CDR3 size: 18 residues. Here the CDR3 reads CASSAVGTGRRGSEKLFF. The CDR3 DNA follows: TGTGCCAGCAGTGCGGTTGGGACAGGGCGAAGGGGCAGTGAAAAACTGTTTTTT. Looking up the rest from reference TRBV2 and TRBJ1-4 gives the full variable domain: EPEVTQTPSHQVTQMGQEVILRCVPISNHLYFYWYRQILGQKVEFLVSFYNNEISEKSEIFDDQFSVERPDGSNFTLKIRSTKLEDSAMYFCASSAVGTGRRGSEKLFFGSGTQLSVL.

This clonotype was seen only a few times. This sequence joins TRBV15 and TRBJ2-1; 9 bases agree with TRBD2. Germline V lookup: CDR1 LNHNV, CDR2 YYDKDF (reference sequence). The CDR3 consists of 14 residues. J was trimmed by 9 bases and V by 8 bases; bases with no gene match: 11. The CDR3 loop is CATHDGTSIGEQFF. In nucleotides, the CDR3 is TGTGCCACCCATGACGGGACTAGCATCGGTGAGCAGTTCTTC.

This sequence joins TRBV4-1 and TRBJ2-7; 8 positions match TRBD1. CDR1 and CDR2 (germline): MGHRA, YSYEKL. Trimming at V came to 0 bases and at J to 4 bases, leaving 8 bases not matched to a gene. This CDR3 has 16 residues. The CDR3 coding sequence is TGCGCCAGCAGCCAAGACCCTTGGACAGGGTTGTACGAGCAGTACTTC. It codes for CASSQDPWTGLYEQYF.

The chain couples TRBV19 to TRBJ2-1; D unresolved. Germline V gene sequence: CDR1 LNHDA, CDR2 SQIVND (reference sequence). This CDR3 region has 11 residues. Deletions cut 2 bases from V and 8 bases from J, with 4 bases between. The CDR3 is CASSISYEQFF. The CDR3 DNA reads TGTGCCAGTAGTATATCGTATGAGCAGTTCTTC.

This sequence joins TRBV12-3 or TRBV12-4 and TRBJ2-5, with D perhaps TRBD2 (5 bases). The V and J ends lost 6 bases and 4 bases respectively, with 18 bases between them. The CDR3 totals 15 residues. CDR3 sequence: CASSSLPQSGETQYF. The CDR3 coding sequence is TGTGCCAGCAGCTCCCTCCCCCAAAGCGGAGAGACCCAGTACTTC.

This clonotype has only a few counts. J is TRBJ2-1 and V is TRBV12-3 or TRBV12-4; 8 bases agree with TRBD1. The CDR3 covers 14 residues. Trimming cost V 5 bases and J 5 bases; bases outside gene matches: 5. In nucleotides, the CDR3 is TGTGCCAGCAGTACCTTGACAGGGGACAATGAGCAGTTCTTC. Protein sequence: CASSTLTGDNEQFF.